The entry that follows covers one T cell receptor beta chain sequence. What this receptor recognizes is not known. There are no base qualities to consult, and no much larger clone falls within one base. CDR1 and CDR2, per the germline V gene, are SGHTA and FQGNSA. Including cysteine and valine, the CDR3 has 15 amino acids. Only the CDR3 part of the read is kept: 45 bases, read in frame from the first base. Unmatched junction bases come to 9, with V trimmed by 5 bases and J by 5 bases. Peripheral blood CD8+ and CD4+ T cells from healthy donors, Susac syndrome patients and multiple sclerosis patients were profiled using high-throughput TCR beta sequencing. The multiple sclerosis controls were treatment-naive patients who had stable or active relapsing-remitting disease and met the revised McDonald criteria. Bulk CD8+ and CD4+ T cells were purified magnetically by negative isolation, whereas CD8+ TEMRA cells were enriched by FACS. Blood was collected in EDTA tubes and processed within 24 hours, with PBMCs isolated through density gradient centrifugation. PBMCs intended for TCR sequencing were cryopreserved in liquid nitrogen and thawed later in a water bath at 37 degrees C. The sorted or isolated CD4+, CD8+ and CD8+ TEMRA cells had a purity of 90% or higher.

This entry belongs to a study of CD8 T cells in Susac syndrome (dated by TCRdb to the late 2010s). Broadly, across the study: Whether CD8+ T cell activation and differentiation in Susac syndrome was antigen driven was tested using repertoire sequencing.

The full study reports these points: The TCR sequencing and HLA analysis was acknowledged to have included a relatively small number of individuals.

RNA was extracted with the RNeasy kit and roughly 0.5 to 1 ug was reverse transcribed using random hexamers. The immunoSEQ multiplex PCR assay, covering 54 Vbeta and 13 Jbeta segments, was used to amplify TCR beta CDR3 regions. Bias from PCR amplification was corrected by using a synthetic template baseline for primer optimization and for computational correction. From the authors' description of their analysis: Reads were assigned to V, D and J genes according to IMGT and analyzed in immunoSEQ Analyzer, with only productive sequences retained. Clonality was computed as one minus Shannon entropy normalized by log2 of the number of productive unique sequences. Public and private clones were assessed among the 100 most prevalent clones of each patient and control. Susac-specific clones were defined as absent from healthy and MS cohorts, over a thousand published viral clones and other ImmuneACCESS disease sequences. TCRdb ran its own pipeline on the public reads, namely fastp trimming at Q25 and MiXCR clone calling, and kept in-frame beta chains. Rows with a matching CDR3 protein are joined into one entry that keeps the most common DNA and genes. None of the V and J calls come from the authors' own analysis; TCRdb made them. This sample has approximately 200,000 distinct CDR3 sequences in its table, and more than 85% of those were observed once. The top ten clonotypes cover just over 0.08% of the sample.

The receptor comes from a human donor with multiple sclerosis. Sequenced input: CD4+ T cells from PBMCs. The rearranged segments are TRBV7-2 and TRBJ2-7; TRBD1 matches 10 bases in the middle. The nucleotides are TGTGCCAGCAGCCCAGAGGGACAGGGGTACGACGAGCAGTACGTC. Its amino acids are CASSPEGQGYDEQYV.